These 8 T cell receptor beta chains were sequenced from one sample in a study of cytomegalovirus exposure and HLA in healthy donors. Vbeta (60) and Jbeta (13) primers were used in the PCR. Clones were read by immunoSEQ multiplex PCR, and TCRdb kept only the in-frame ones, dropping some. Of about 190,000 clones in the sample, about four fifths were seen once. The sequenced material came from PBMCs. The receptor source for this set is a young woman in good health and CMV-seropositive.

This clone was counted a few times. This chain connects TRBV10-3 to TRBJ2-2, with D perhaps TRBD1 (5 bases). Germline V lookup: CDR1 ENHRY, CDR2 SYGVKD. CDR3 length: 14 amino acids. Trimming shortened V by 6 bases and J by 2 bases, and 10 bases separated the two germline ends. CDR3 bases: TGTGCCATCAGCCCTCAGGGAAACACCGGGGAGCTGTTTTTT. It is translated as CAISPQGNTGELFF.

The chain carries TRBV7-2 and TRBJ2-5; 8 bases match TRBD1. V was pared by 5 bases and J by 5 bases, with 19 bases of the junction left unmatched. This CDR3 is 18 amino acids long. Germline values: CDR1 SGHTA, CDR2 FQGNSA. In DNA form, the CDR3 reads TGTGCCAGCAGCCAATCCCCCTCGACAGGGGATCACTCGGAGACCCAGTACTTC. Its protein product is CASSQSPSTGDHSETQYF.

This clone was observed once. The V gene is TRBV19, the J gene TRBJ2-2, with 8 bases aligning to TRBD1. The germline gives CDR1 LNHDA, CDR2 SQIVND (reference sequence). The CDR3 totals 16 residues. V trimming: 3 bases; J trimming: 5 bases; junction bases outside the gene matches: 8. CDR3 protein: CASSIRTGPYTGELFF. DNA for the CDR3: TGTGCCAGTAGTATTCGGACAGGGCCTTATACCGGGGAGCTGTTTTTT.

This clone came up a few times. The chain links TRBV6-6 to TRBJ1-1; a weak D match, TRBD1 (5 bases). The CDR3 sequence is 15 residues long. Germline-derived CDR1 and CDR2 are MNHNY and SVGAGI (reference sequence). Trimming pared 2 bases from V and 5 bases from J, leaving 15 bases between. The CDR3 here is CASSYQGWGGTEAFF. The CDR3 region has the DNA TGTGCCAGCAGTTACCAGGGCTGGGGGGGAACTGAAGCTTTCTTT.

A remark on this clone: Compared with germline, one end of the junction differs, possibly owing to a read error. The chain carries TRBV6-5 and TRBJ2-1; a possible D gene is TRBD1 (6 bases). In germline, CDR1 is MNHEY, CDR2 SVGAGI. There are 14 residues in the CDR3. The CDR3 reads CATSQMGASNEQFF. In DNA form, the CDR3 reads TGTGCCACCAGTCAGATGGGGGCGAGCAATGAGCAGTTCTTC.

The V call is TRBV5-1, the J call TRBJ1-1, with D possibly TRBD1 on 6 matching bases. Germline V gene data show CDR1 as SGHRS and CDR2 as YFSETQ. V lost 4 bases and J lost 2, with 9 bases in between. This CDR3 region has 13 residues. The CDR3: CASSPTGNTEAFF. CDR3 sequence (DNA): TGCGCCAGCAGCCCGACAGGAAACACTGAAGCTTTCTTT.

The V and J genes are TRBV7-9 and TRBJ1-2; D not resolved. This CDR3 has 13 amino acids. From germline, CDR1 is SEHNR and CDR2 FQNEAQ (reference sequence). V was pared by 1 base and J by 4 bases, with 7 bases between. The CDR3 nucleotides read TGTGCCAGCAGCTTAGGGCCAACCTATGGCTACACCTTC. Protein sequence: CASSLGPTYGYTF.

V gene TRBV15 combines with J gene TRBJ1-5; D is possibly TRBD1 (6 bases). The germline V and J ends were trimmed by 0 bases and 1 base, with 13 bases remaining between them. The CDR3 extends over 17 amino acids. Germline CDR1 reads LNHNV; CDR2 reads YYDKDF (reference sequence). The CDR3 here is CATSRDRRTASNQPQHF. DNA for the CDR3: TGTGCCACCAGCAGAGATCGTCGGACAGCCAGCAATCAGCCCCAGCATTTT.